A single sample gave rise to the 5 T cell receptor beta chains below, sequenced in a study of blood T cell repertoires in COVID-19. The method was immunoSEQ multiplex PCR; TCRdb's version includes in-frame clones alone and lacks a portion of them. The sample shows 150,000 to 200,000 clones, about 90% of them seen only once. Sequenced sample: peripheral blood. The source is a woman aged 70-85 years with acute or convalescent COVID-19.

The chain joins TRBV13 to TRBJ2-5, with D hard to call. V was cut by 4 bases and J by 3 bases, with 18 bases left in between. This CDR3 is built from 16 residues. Per the germline V gene, CDR1 is PRHDT and CDR2 is FYEKMQ (reference sequence). This CDR3 reads CASSSYSIGTEETQYF. The CDR3 nucleotides are TGTGCCAGCAGCTCCTACAGCATCGGAACCGAAGAGACCCAGTACTTC.

The chain carries TRBV27 and TRBJ1-2; D may be TRBD1 (6 bases). There are 12 residues in the CDR3. Germline V gene sequence: CDR1 MNHEY, CDR2 SMNVEV (reference sequence). Trimming pared 5 bases from V and 6 bases from J, leaving 10 bases between. Here the CDR3 reads CASSQTGDGYTF. The CDR3 nucleotides are TGTGCCAGCAGTCAGACAGGAGATGGCTACACCTTC.

J is TRBJ1-5 and V is TRBV6-5; a weak D match, TRBD1 (6 bases). The germline V gene has CDR1 MNHEY and CDR2 SVGAGI. V was clipped by 8 bases and J by 1 base, with 15 bases between them. The CDR3 runs 15 residues. The CDR3 loop is CASLWGGESNQPQHF. The CDR3 nucleotides read TGTGCCAGCCTTTGGGGGGGCGAGAGCAATCAGCCCCAGCATTTT.

The rearrangement joins TRBV7-2 to TRBJ1-1, with D perhaps matching TRBD1 (6 bases). Germline CDR1 is SGHTA and CDR2 is FQGNSA. V shed 5 bases and J shed 1 base, with 17 bases lying between them. The CDR3 totals 16 residues. The CDR3 DNA is TGTGCCAGCAGCCCCGGACAGCCTCGTGGGAACACTGAAGCTTTCTTT. Its translation is CASSPGQPRGNTEAFF. The whole variable domain, remainder taken from reference TRBV7-2 and TRBJ1-1, is GAGVSQSPSNKVTEKGKDVELRCDPISGHTALYWYRQSLGQGLEFLIYFQGNSAPDKSGLPSDRFSAERTGGSVSTLTIQRTQQEDSAVYLCASSPGQPRGNTEAFFGQGTRLTVV.

The chain employs TRBV3-1 (or the pseudogene TRBV3-2) and TRBJ1-2; possible D gene TRBD1, 6 bases. Between the trimmed V and J ends, which lost 5 bases and 5 bases, there was a span of 12 bases. CDR1 and CDR2 (germline): LGHDT, YNNKEL (reference sequence). The CDR3 runs 13 residues. The CDR3, as DNA: TGTGCCAGCAGCATCGGACAGAAGTATGGCTACACCTTC. It yields the protein CASSIGQKYGYTF.